This T cell receptor beta chain was recorded in a study of cytomegalovirus exposure and HLA in healthy donors (dated by TCRdb to the late 2010s). The study in broad terms: According to an earlier analysis of several hundred of the donors, 150 million to 200 million T cells yielded 120 million or so unique TCR beta sequences and about 300 Gb of sequence data. About 330 gigabases of sequencing data and tens of millions of unique TCR sequences made up an early release that covered 500 to 700 HLA-typed donors. Of the roughly 410 genotyped donors, 81% were placed in the genetic ancestry cluster associated with self-reported Caucasian donors. The study aimed to test whether signatures of past pathogen exposure could be identified by cataloging public T cell receptors. The study used immunosequencing to profile the T cell repertoires of approximately 630 subjects and linked those repertoires to cytomegalovirus serostatus. A separate validation cohort of 90 to 150 different subjects was used in addition to the approximately 700-subject first cohort. High-throughput TCR immunosequencing, statistical association of individual TCRs with disease status, and machine learning were combined to predict cytomegalovirus infection status. A later analysis re-analyzed previously published TCR beta repertoires from 666 donors and added high-resolution HLA genotyping to study TCR occurrence patterns. In the later analysis, no new phenotypic data were used to find candidate immune exposures; instead, reliance was placed on TCR beta sequences and their occurrence across donors. An earlier analysis of 587 of the donors used high-throughput TCR beta sequencing to judge whether each TCR beta V gene segment behaved as functional or pseudogenic. Donor age, sex, ethnicity and CMV serostatus were compiled alongside the repertoire data. A later genetic analysis took genome-wide SNP genotypes for about 55% of the roughly 670 donors and used that subset as a discovery cohort. Every repertoire in the discovery cohort had been generated on one and the same sequencing platform. Both class I and class II loci were covered by HLA typing, at four-digit resolution. The number of donors typed differed by locus, with about 629-630 for A, B, C, DRB1 and DQB1, roughly 520 for DQA1, nearly 610 for DPA1, and around 450 for DPB1. A few DR-DQ haplotypes were treated as single units for association and clustering because of strong linkage in the cohort. On average, approximately 250,000 unique TCR beta nucleotide sequences were sequenced per donor among a few hundred genotyped donors of the cohort, with about 19% of those sequences being non-productive.

The method behind the library was the immunoSEQ multiplex PCR assay. For the multiplex PCR, a mixture combining 60 forward primers for TCR Vbeta segments and 13 reverse primers for TCR Jbeta segments was used. The CDR3 region of rearranged TCR beta genes was amplified from genomic DNA with a multiplex PCR assay. The amplified TCR beta libraries were sequenced on the Illumina HiSeq System as 87-base-pair reads. The authors' pipeline ran thus. In a later analysis, tens of millions of unique TCR beta chains were counted across the 666 repertoires, and approximately 11 million of these chains were shared by at least two donors. A nearest-neighbor algorithm error-corrected the raw reads and collapsed the reads into unique sequences, merging closely related sequences to remove PCR and sequencing errors. V, D and J gene segments were assigned by aligning CDR3 sequences to IMGT reference sequences. For a sequence to be retained, a match of at least six nucleotides was required to both a V gene segment and a J gene segment. Rearrangements were called productive when the CDR3 lacked stop codons and stayed in frame with V and J; all others were non-productive. Following IMGT convention, CDR3 was defined as the stretch from the second conserved V-encoded cysteine up to the conserved J-encoded phenylalanine. The earlier analysis of about 590 of the donors excluded sequences that lacked an unambiguous match to a single V gene segment. An earlier analysis of a few hundred of the donors called V segments functional above 56.7% productive rearrangements and segregating when the between-donor standard deviation exceeded 5%. To diagnose cytomegalovirus status from the catalog of TCR beta chain sequences, a statistical classification framework was built. V and J gene assignment, in a later analysis, came from comparing TCR nucleotide sequences with IMGT/GENE-DB human TR gene sequences. Using the TCRdist pipeline, a later analysis assigned CDR3 sequences along with most-parsimonious VDJ recombination scenarios. In a later analysis, each TCR beta chain was defined by its CDR3 amino acid sequence together with its V-gene family, and reads without a unique V-gene family were excluded. As a way to deal with suspected cross-contamination and a sequencing artifact, a later analysis dropped hundreds of nucleotide sequences that were highly shared and had low generation probability. In a later analysis, a clonal expansion index was calculated for each public chain from normalized within-repertoire ranks of inferred template counts. In a later analysis, generation probabilities were computed with a VDJ recombination model fitted to out-of-frame rearrangements, and the resulting probabilities were checked against IGoR. Hypergeometric tests were used in a later analysis to score TCR-TCR, TCR-HLA and TCR-CMV co-occurrence, with a repertoire-size bias correction applied to the TCR pairs. In a later analysis, false discovery rates were estimated by permuting HLA or CMV assignments 20 times. In a later analysis, co-occurring TCRs were grouped with DBSCAN, and TCRdist sequence similarity was added when clustering was performed within HLA-allele-positive subsets. Repertoires with fewer than 30,000 or more than 120,000 public chains were left out of co-occurrence clustering, as were five repertoires with anomalous nucleotide sharing. TCRdb obtained this table from immuneACCESS and retained in-frame rearrangements with V and J assigned. These tables miss some clones; where compared with another copy, unresolved V genes account for less than half of the shortfall, and the remainder is unexplained. For V, J and clone size, that table is used; D and trimming come from the DNA. Recorded for this sample are 120,000 to 150,000 clones; over 60% of them occurred a single time. The ten largest account for 1.5% to 2% of the sample.

To note about this clone: No antigen is known for it. The input lacks base qualities; no much larger clone sits a single base away.

The CDR3 runs 14 residues from the cysteine to the phenylalanine. Only the CDR3 DNA stays, 42 bases, in frame from base 1. Based on the germline V gene, the CDR1 and CDR2 sequences are ENHRY and SYGVKD. Trimming takes 3 bases off V and 7 bases off J; junction bases not matched to a gene: 5. The cohort was made up of about 670 healthy bone marrow donors. At the time of sampling, all cohort members were nominally healthy, though unrecorded immune exposures were likely present. The donor was CMV seronegative and was included in the group of about 400 seronegative cohort members. A peripheral blood sample was collected from each donor, and TCR beta sequencing was performed on peripheral blood mononuclear cells. The Qiagen DNeasy Blood Extraction Kit was used to extract genomic DNA from the blood cell samples. The research as a whole found: The sequencing pipeline was judged likely to have produced a cluster of highly shared sequence variants as a technical artifact. A total of 150 to 200 TCR beta chains were listed by the study as associated with cytomegalovirus. Most CMV-associated TCR beta chains appeared to be HLA-restricted in a later analysis, and the HLA associations seemed to be driven largely by CMV exposure. Three of the identified cytomegalovirus-associated TCR beta chains were confirmed in vitro to be specific for cytomegalovirus antigens. Cytomegalovirus status was reported to be diagnosed by the classifier with high specificity and sensitivity in both the original and validation cohorts. While some public TCRs were present in many individuals, most TCR sequences turned up only very rarely across donors. For the cohort, immune exposure information was limited to CMV serostatus. Because counts were too low, about 15 rarely observed V segments, including chromosome 9 orphons, were left out of the earlier analysis of 587 of the donors. Strong co-occurrence of HLA alleles, especially DR and DQ, made assigning TCR associations to individual alleles difficult. Roughly uniform sequencing depth across donors was assumed in presence/absence analyses, although this assumption may not hold. An earlier analysis of around 500 of the donors showed that most TCR beta V segments appeared in productive rearrangements either about 87% or about 30% of the time, which broadly matched IMGT annotations. The 87-base-pair reads could not distinguish some IMGT-functional V segments, including TRBV6-2 and TRBV6-3, so those segments were excluded. The cohort was sequenced for TCR beta chains only, and without alpha or paired-chain data the features that could be detected were limited. Correlated functional status among segregating V segments might be attributable to linkage disequilibrium, but an unknown experimental factor could not be ruled out. HLA typing was unavailable for some donors at each locus, so association tests used only the typed subset. A later analysis associated 16,951 TCR beta sequences with specific HLA alleles at a false discovery rate of 0.05. A later genetic analysis associated a missense DCLRE1C variant with V-gene and J-gene trimming of TCR beta chains, and an independent cohort replicated the association. According to a later genetic analysis, donors in an Asian-associated ancestry cluster had fewer N-insertions in productive TCRs than the roughly 670-donor mean. In a later analysis, several top co-occurrence clusters were reported to appear linked to parvovirus B19, influenza, CMV and Epstein-Barr virus. Compared with equally common non-associated chains, HLA-associated TCR beta chains in a later analysis were more clonally expanded and had lower generation probabilities. According to a later analysis, TCR association rates differed among HLA loci, with DRB1 alleles showing the most associated TCRs and HLA-C alleles showing the fewest. The authors suggested that the approach could potentially be generalized to other disease states and immunological phenotypes. A further reported finding was that TCR beta sequences accurately predicted the HLA-A and HLA-B alleles for most subjects in the first cohort.

Sequences were obtained from PBMCs. Recombination linked TRBV10-3 to TRBJ1-3; TRBD1 lines up with 8 middle nucleotides. The clonotype was recovered from a woman aged 18-29 years in good health and CMV-seronegative. This receptor carries the CDR3 CAISDDRGRNTIYF. The DNA sequence is given as TGTGCCATCAGTGACGACAGGGGTCGGAACACCATATATTTT.